This TCR beta chain was identified in a study of blood T cell repertoires in COVID-19 (dated by TCRdb to 2020 to 2022). Broadly, across the study: Samples covering the acute and convalescent phases of COVID-19 were provided by collaborators in the United States, Italy and Spain. The prospective study material was composed of cDNA or gDNA derived from T cells, B-cell-depleted T cells, or PBMCs. Deeply sampled blood TCRbeta repertoires from subjects exposed to, actively infected with, or recovered from COVID-19 were included in the dataset. A freely available public database, intended as a resource for researchers studying the immune response to SARS-CoV-2, is where the repertoires were released. The samples were drawn from the first 160 participants of the ongoing ImmuneRACE study and from 950 to 1,500 subjects provided by 6 global collaborators. Nearly every sample came with metadata listing a de-identified subject ID, COVID-19 status, age in years and sex. Where HLA class I and class II types were available, the types were taken from metadata supplied by the sample provider, not from assay-based typing. Study-wide findings and limitations: Clinical and demographic metadata were provided uncurated, with the amount varying by source and participant.

On this clone: Its binding antigen is unknown. Base qualities are not recorded, but no much larger clone differs from it by a single base.

The immunoSEQ Assay, a bias-controlled multiplex PCR, was used to amplify TCRbeta CDR3 regions from genomic DNA. As for how the authors treated the data: Nucleated cell counts per sample were estimated from amplification of reference gene primers within the assay. Sequence reads were collapsed and filtered to measure the absolute abundance of every unique TCRbeta CDR3 rearrangement. For each sample, productive Simpson clonality was calculated as the square root of Simpson's diversity index over productive rearrangements. In its TCRdb copy, this immuneACCESS table keeps in-frame sequences only and misses some clones. Where compared with another copy, unresolved V genes explain less than half of these, and the others have no known cause. V and J calls plus clone size are reproduced from that table; the DNA served to infer D and trimming. The sample table holds 200,000 or so clones, of which 70% to 90% were seen once. About 2.3% of the sample is held by the ten biggest clonotypes.

Enrolling through a virtual design, the prospective study's participants ranged in age from about 18 to 89 years and lived across about two dozen United States geographic areas. In the prospective study, cohorts were assigned on the basis of participant-reported clinical history obtained from a screening survey and a study questionnaire. Mobile phlebotomists in the prospective study collected whole blood, serum and a nasopharyngeal or oropharyngeal swab from every participant. Additional blood draws and questionnaires over an approximately two-month period could optionally be provided by prospective study participants. Before DNA extraction, blood samples from the prospective study were shipped at room temperature or frozen. CDR1 LGHDT and CDR2 YNNKEL are derived from the germline V gene (reference sequence). The V end loses 2 bases and the J end loses 2 bases, and a stretch of 9 bases separates them. Taken from cysteine to phenylalanine, the CDR3 has 14 residues. Only CDR3 DNA is held: 42 bases, read in frame from base 1.

Sequencing input: PBMCs or T cells enriched from blood (not recorded which). This clonotype originated in a woman aged 40 to 50 with acute COVID-19. The sequence is built from TRBV3-1 (or the pseudogene TRBV3-2) and TRBJ2-5; the D region possibly corresponds to TRBD2 (6 bases align). The bases are TGTGCCAGCAGCCAATGGGGGGATCAAGAGACCCAGTACTTC. It encodes CASSQWGDQETQYF.